This T cell receptor beta chain was recorded in a study of blood T cell repertoires in COVID-19. At the level of the study: Samples of COVID-19 (acute and convalescent) were obtained from the United States, Italy and Spain. PBMCs, B-cell-depleted T cells, or T cells were the source of the cDNA or gDNA that made up the material.

After removal of 3 bases from V and 5 bases from J, the junction contained 1 base not matched to a gene. CDR1 and CDR2 from the germline V gene are SNHLY and FYNNEI. The CDR3 totals 14 residues. Regarding this clone: Different DNA sequences within this sample yield the same CDR3.

Study processing details: Estimation of nucleated cell counts was performed using reference gene primer amplification. TCRdb's table, derived via immunoSEQ multiplex PCR, lists solely in-frame clones and lacks some. That table supplies the V and J calls and clone size; D and trimming were determined from the DNA. The sample shows 200,000 to 300,000 clones, approximately 86% of them seen only once. The sample was peripheral blood. The chain uses TRBV2 and TRBJ2-3; 11 nucleotides agree with TRBD1. This sequence originates from a man under 40 with active or convalescent COVID-19. CDR3 in amino acids: CASSEDRGRDTQYF. CDR3 in DNA: TGTGCCAGCAGTGAGGACAGGGGGCGAGATACGCAGTATTTT.